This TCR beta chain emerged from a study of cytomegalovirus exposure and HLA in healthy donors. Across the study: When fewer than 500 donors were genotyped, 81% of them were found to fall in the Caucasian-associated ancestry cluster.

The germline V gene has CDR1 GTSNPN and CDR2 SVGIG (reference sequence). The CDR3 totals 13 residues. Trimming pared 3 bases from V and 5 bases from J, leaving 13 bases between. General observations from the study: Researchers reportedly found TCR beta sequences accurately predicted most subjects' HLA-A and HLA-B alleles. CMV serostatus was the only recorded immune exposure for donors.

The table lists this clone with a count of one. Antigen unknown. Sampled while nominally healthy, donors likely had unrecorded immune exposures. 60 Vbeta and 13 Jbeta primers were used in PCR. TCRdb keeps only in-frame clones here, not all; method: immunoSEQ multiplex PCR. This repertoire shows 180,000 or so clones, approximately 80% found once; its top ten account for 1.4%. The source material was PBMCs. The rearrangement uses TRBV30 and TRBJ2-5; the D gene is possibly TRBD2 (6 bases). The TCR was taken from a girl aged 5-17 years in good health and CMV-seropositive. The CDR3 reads CAWSSRGSETQYF. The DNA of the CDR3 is TGTGCCTGGAGCTCCCGGGGGTCCGAGACCCAGTACTTC.